Included here is one T cell receptor beta chain sequence, with context. With 2 bases removed from V and 4 bases from J, the gap between germline ends came to 11 bases. From germline, CDR1 is LGHDT and CDR2 YNNKEL (reference sequence). The CDR3 loop spans 14 amino acids. In the study's own analysis: Reference gene primer amplification yielded estimated nucleated cell counts. Generated by immunoSEQ multiplex PCR, the TCRdb table keeps only in-frame clones and is missing some. V and J calls and clone size are given by that table; D and trimming were obtained from the DNA. This table has about 200,000 clones, approximately 87% appearing once. This entry comes from a study of blood T cell repertoires in COVID-19. At the level of the study: Samples of COVID-19 (acute and convalescent) were obtained from the United States, Italy and Spain. The analysed material was cDNA or gDNA that came from T cells, B-cell-depleted T cells, or PBMCs.

Sequenced material: peripheral blood. The rearrangement links TRBV3-1 (or the pseudogene TRBV3-2) to TRBJ1-2; D is unresolved. The TCR originated in a woman in her 70s with acute or convalescent COVID-19. The CDR3 coding sequence is TGTGCCAGCAGCCAAAACCGCAGAGGCTATGGCTACACCTTC. Amino acid sequence: CASSQNRRGYGYTF.